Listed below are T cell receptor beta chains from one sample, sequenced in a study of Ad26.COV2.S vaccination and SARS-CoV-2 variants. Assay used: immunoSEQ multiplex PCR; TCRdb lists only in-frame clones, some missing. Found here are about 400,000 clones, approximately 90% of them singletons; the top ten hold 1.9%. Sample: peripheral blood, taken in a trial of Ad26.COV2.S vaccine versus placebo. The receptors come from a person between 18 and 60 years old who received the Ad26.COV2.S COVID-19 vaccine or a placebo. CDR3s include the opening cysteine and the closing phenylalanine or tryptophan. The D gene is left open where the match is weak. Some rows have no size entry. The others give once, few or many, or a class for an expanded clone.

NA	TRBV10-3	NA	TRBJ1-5	TGTGCCACGGTACCGGGACTAGGTCAGCCCCAGCATTTT	CATVPGLGQPQHF
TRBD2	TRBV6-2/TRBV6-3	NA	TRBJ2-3	TGTGCCAGCAGTCAAACTAGCGGGATTTTCGTAGATACGCAGTATTTT	CASSQTSGIFVDTQYF
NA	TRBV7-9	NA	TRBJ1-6	TGTGCCAGCTGGGATGGACGAAATTCACCCCTCCACTTT	CASWDGRNSPLHF
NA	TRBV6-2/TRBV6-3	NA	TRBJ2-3	TGTGCCAGCAGTTACTCGAAGGTCGGGAGCGCAGATACGCAGTATTTT	CASSYSKVGSADTQYF
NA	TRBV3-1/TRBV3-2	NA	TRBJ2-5	TGTGCCAGCAGCCGTGGCACAGCGTACCAAGAGACCCAGTACTTC	CASSRGTAYQETQYF
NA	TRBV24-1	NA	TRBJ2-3	TGTGCCACCAGTGGGGTAGTGGAGGGCACAGATACGCAGTATTTT	CATSGVVEGTDTQYF
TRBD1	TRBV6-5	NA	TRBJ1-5	TGTGCCAGCGGGGGGACAGGGCGGAATCAGCCCCAGCATTTT	CASGGTGRNQPQHF
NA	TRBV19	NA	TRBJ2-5	TGTGCCAGTAGTATCGAGTCGGGAGAAGGCGAGACCCAGTACTTC	CASSIESGEGETQYF
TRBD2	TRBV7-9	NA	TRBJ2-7	TGTGCCAGCAGCGTTCGACTAGCGGGAGACCCTTTGGAGCAGTACTTC	CASSVRLAGDPLEQYF
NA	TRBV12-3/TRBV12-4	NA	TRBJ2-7	TGTGCCAGCAGTATAGGGGTGTACGAGCAGTACTTC	CASSIGVYEQYF
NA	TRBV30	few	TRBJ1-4	TGTGCCTGGAGTGTCGAGTACAGGCCTGAGGCTGAAAAACTGTTTTTT	CAWSVEYRPEAEKLFF
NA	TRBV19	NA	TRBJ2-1	TGTGCCAGCCGCGGGCAGGGTGTCTACAATGAGCAGTTCTTC	CASRGQGVYNEQFF
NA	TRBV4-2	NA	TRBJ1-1	TGTGCCAGCAGCCTTACCCTTAACACTGAAGCTTTCTTT	CASSLTLNTEAFF
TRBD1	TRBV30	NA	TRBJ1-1	TGTGCCTGGTCGGGACAGGTGAACACTGAAGCTTTCTTT	CAWSGQVNTEAFF
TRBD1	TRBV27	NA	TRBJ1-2	TGTGCCAGCAGTTCGCGACAGGGGGGGCGGCCCTATGGCTACACCTTC	CASSSRQGGRPYGYTF
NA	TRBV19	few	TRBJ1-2	TGTGCCAGTAGAGTTACTTCAGGATTGTACGGCTACACCTTC	CASRVTSGLYGYTF
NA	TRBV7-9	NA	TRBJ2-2	TGTGCCAGCAGCTTAGAGGGACCCCCGAACACCGGGGAGCTGTTTTTT	CASSLEGPPNTGELFF
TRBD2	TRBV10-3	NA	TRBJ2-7	TGTGCCATCAGTGAGACAGTAGCGGGGTCGGTCGGGGAGCAGTACTTC	CAISETVAGSVGEQYF
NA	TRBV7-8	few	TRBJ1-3	TGTGCCAGCAGCTTAGCGAGGCCCATCCTTAGAAACACCATATATTTT	CASSLARPILRNTIYF
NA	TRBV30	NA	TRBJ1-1	TGTGCCTGGACCGGTCATGGGGACACTGAAGCTTTCTTT	CAWTGHGDTEAFF
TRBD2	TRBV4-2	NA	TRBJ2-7	TGTGCCAGCAGCCAAACCGGGACTAGCGGATCCTACGAGCAGTACTTC	CASSQTGTSGSYEQYF
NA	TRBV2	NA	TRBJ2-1	TGTGCCAGCAGTGCCGAAGACAGGCGGAATAATGAGCAGTTCTTC	CASSAEDRRNNEQFF
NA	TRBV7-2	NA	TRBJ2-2	TGTGCCAGCAGCTTCAGGGGGGATGGGAACACCGGGGAGCTGTTTTTT	CASSFRGDGNTGELFF
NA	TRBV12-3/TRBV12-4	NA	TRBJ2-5	TGTGCCAGCAGAGTCCAGTTACAAGAGACCCAGTACTTC	CASRVQLQETQYF
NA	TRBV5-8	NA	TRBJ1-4	TGTGCCAGCAGCCTCCTCAGGCGGCGGAATAATGAAAAACTGTTTTTT	CASSLLRRRNNEKLFF
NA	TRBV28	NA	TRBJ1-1	TGTGCCAGCAGTTTACCCGTAGCGAACACTGAAGCTTTCTTT	CASSLPVANTEAFF
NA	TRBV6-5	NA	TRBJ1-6	TGTGCCAGCAGTTACGTGCCAGGGGCCTCGGATTCACCCCTCCACTTT	CASSYVPGASDSPLHF
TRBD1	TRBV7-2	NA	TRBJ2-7	TGTGCCACCGAATCCGGGACAGGGGTTGAGCAGTACTTC	CATESGTGVEQYF